This paragraph covers one T cell receptor (beta chain) sequence. Its antigen remains unidentified. The sample is drawn from a study of cytomegalovirus exposure and HLA in healthy donors. Whole-study results and caveats: Later, an analysis showed that TCR beta chains associated with HLA were more clonally expanded than others that were equally common. In a later analysis, a missense DCLRE1C variant was linked to TCR beta V- and J-gene trimming.

V dropped 5 bases and J dropped 10 bases, with 12 bases sitting between them. The CDR3 spans 12 residues. Germline CDR1 reads LNHDA; CDR2 reads SQIVND (reference sequence). 13 Jbeta primers and 60 Vbeta primers were used for the PCR. This table comes from immunoSEQ multiplex PCR, and its TCRdb copy is limited to in-frame clones, with some not included. This table holds roughly 140,000 clones, 55% to 80% found once. Sequencing was carried out using PBMCs. The chain links TRBV19 to TRBJ2-1; the D gene is possibly TRBD2 (5 bases). The source is an older woman in good health and CMV-seropositive. The CDR3 is CASSGLADEQFF. The CDR3 DNA reads as TGTGCCAGTAGTGGGCTAGCTGACGAGCAGTTCTTC.